Here is one T cell receptor (beta chain) with its context. The source of the sample is a study of cytomegalovirus exposure and HLA in healthy donors. These donors were members of the roughly 110-subject validation cohort, a group separate from the approximately 620-subject first cohort. Trimming removed 2 bases from V and 8 bases from J, with 21 bases in between. The CDR3 covers 16 residues. The germline CDR1 and CDR2 sequences are MNHNS and SASEGT. Clones were sequenced by immunoSEQ multiplex PCR, and TCRdb holds only the in-frame ones, with some missing. The repertoire holds 200,000 to 250,000 clones, with over 80% as singletons.

This sequence originates from a woman aged 25 to 39 in good health and CMV-seropositive. Specimen: PBMCs. The chain employs TRBV6-1 and TRBJ1-2, with D tentatively TRBD1 (5 bases). CDR3 in amino acids: CASSEHPQTALGGYTF. The CDR3 region has the DNA TGTGCCAGCAGTGAACACCCCCAGACAGCCCTCGGGGGCTACACCTTC.